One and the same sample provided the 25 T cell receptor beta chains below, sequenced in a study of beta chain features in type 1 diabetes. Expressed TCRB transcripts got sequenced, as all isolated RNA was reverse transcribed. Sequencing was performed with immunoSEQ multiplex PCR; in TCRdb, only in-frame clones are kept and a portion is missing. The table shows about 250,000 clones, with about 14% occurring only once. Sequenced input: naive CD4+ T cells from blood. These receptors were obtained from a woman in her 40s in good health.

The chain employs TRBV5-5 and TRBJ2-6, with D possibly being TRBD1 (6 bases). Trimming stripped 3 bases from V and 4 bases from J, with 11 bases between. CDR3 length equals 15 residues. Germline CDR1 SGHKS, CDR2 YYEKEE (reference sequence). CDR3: CASSSQGSGANVLTF. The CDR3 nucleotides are TGTGCCAGCAGCTCACAGGGTTCCGGGGCCAACGTCCTGACTTTC.

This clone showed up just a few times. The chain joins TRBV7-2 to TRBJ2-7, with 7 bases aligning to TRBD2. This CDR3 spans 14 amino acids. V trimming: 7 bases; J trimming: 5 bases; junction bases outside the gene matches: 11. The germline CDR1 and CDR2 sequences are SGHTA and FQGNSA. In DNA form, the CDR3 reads TGTGCCAGCACCAAGCGACGGGGGGATGACGAGCAGTACTTC. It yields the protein CASTKRRGDDEQYF.

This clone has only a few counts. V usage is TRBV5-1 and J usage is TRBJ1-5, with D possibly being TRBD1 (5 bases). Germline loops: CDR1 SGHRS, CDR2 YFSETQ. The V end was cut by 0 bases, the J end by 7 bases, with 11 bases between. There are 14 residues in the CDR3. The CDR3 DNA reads TGCGCCAGCAGCTTGGGGGGACTGACCCAGCCCCAGCATTTT. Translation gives CASSLGGLTQPQHF. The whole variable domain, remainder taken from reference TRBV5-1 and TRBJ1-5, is KAGVTQTPRYLIKTRGQQVTLSCSPISGHRSVSWYQQTPGQGLQFLFEYFSETQRNKGNFPGRFSGRQFSNSRSEMNVSTLELGDSALYLCASSLGGLTQPQHFGDGTRLSIL.

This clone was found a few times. Here the CDR3 reads CASSDFGLLGSEQYF. Here the CDR3 DNA reads TGTGCCAGCAGCGACTTCGGGCTCTTGGGGAGCGAGCAGTACTTC. The genes are TRBV21-1 and TRBJ2-7; TRBD2 reflects the table's D call only, with no check against the DNA. TRBV21-1 is noted as a pseudogene. CDR3 size: 15 residues.

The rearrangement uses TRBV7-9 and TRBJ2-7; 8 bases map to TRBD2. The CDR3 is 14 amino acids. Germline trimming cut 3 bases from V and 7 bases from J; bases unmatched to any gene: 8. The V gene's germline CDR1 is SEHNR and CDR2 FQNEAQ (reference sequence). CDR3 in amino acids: CASSFGSGMREQYF. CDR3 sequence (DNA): TGTGCCAGCAGCTTCGGTAGCGGGATGCGGGAGCAGTACTTC.

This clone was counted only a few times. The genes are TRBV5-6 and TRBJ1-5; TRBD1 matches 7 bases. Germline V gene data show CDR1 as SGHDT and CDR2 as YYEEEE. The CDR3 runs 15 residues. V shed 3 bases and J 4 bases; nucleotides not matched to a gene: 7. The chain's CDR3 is CASSSNRGMNQPQHF. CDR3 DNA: TGTGCCAGCAGCTCCAACAGGGGAATGAATCAGCCCCAGCATTTT.

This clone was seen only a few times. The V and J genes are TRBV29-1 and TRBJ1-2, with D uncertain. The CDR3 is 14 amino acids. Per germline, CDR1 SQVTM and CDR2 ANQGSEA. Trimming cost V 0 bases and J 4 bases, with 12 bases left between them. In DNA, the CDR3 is TGCAGCGTTGAAGAAGTCAGTTCGTCCTATGGCTACACCTTC. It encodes CSVEEVSSSYGYTF. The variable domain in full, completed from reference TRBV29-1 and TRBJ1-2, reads SAVISQKPSRDICQRGTSLTIQCQVDSQVTMMFWYRQQPGQSLTLIATANQGSEATYESGFVIDKFPISRPNLTFSTLTVSNMSPEDSSIYLCSVEEVSSSYGYTFGSGTRLTVV.

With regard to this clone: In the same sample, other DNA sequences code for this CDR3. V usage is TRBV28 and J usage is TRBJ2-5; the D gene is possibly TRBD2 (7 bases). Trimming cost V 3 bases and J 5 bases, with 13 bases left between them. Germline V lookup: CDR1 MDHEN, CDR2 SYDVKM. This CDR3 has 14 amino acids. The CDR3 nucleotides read TGTGCCAGCAGTTTGGGGGGGCCGGGGGAGACCCAGTACTTC. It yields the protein CASSLGGPGETQYF.

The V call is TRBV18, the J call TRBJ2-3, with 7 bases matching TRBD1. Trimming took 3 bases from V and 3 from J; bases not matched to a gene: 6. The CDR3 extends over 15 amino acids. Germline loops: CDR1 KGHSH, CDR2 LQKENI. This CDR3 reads CASSPTTGLTDTQYF. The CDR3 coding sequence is TGTGCCAGCTCACCGACGACAGGGCTTACAGATACGCAGTATTTT.

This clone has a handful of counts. The CDR3 is CASSLARTSGAGGYEQYF. The CDR3 DNA sequence: TGTGCCAGCAGCTTAGCCAGGACTAGCGGGGCGGGCGGCTACGAGCAGTACTTC. This sequence joins TRBV7-2 and TRBJ2-7; 12 positions agree with TRBD2. Trimming at V came to 0 bases and at J to 3 bases, leaving 9 bases not matched to a gene. CDR1 and CDR2 (germline): SGHTA, FQGNSA. The CDR3 has 18 amino acids.

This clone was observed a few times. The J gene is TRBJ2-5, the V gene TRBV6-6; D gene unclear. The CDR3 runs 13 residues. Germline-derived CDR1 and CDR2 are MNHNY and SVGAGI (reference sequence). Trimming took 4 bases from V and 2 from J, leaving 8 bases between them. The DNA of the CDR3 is TGTGCCAGCAGTTCCCACGGTCAAGAGACCCAGTACTTC. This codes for CASSSHGQETQYF.

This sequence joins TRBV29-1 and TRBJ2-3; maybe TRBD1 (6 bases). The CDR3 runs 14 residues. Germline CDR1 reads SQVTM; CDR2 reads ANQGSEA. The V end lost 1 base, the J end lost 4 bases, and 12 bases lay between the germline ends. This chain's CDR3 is CSVEGRGRPDTQYF. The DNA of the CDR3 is TGCAGCGTTGAAGGCAGGGGACGGCCAGATACGCAGTATTTT.

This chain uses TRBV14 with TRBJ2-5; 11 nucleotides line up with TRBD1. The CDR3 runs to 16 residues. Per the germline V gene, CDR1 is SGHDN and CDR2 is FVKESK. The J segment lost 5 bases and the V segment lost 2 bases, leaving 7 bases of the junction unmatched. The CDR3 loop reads CASSQKDRGRVETQYF. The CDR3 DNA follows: TGTGCCAGCAGCCAAAAGGACAGGGGGCGAGTCGAGACCCAGTACTTC.

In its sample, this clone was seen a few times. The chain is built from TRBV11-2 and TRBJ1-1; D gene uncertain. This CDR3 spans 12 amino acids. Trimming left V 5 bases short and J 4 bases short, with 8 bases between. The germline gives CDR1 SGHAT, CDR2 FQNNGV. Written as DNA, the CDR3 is TGTGCCAGCAGCCCGGACTTCACTGAAGCTTTCTTT. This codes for CASSPDFTEAFF.

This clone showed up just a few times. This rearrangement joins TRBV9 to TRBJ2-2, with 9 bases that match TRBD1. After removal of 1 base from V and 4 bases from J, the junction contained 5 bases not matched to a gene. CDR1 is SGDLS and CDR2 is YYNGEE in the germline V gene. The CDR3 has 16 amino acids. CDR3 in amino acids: CASSVTGTGTTGELFF. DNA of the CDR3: TGTGCCAGCAGCGTAACAGGGACAGGGACCACCGGGGAGCTGTTTTTT.

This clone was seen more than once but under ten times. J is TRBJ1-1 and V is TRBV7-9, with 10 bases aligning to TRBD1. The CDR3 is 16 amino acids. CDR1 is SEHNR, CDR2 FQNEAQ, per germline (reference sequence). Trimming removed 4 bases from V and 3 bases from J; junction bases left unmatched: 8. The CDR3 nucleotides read TGTGCCAGCAGCTACGGACAGGGGGTAACCGACACTGAAGCTTTCTTT. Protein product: CASSYGQGVTDTEAFF. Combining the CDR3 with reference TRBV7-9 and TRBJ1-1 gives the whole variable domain DTGVSQNPRHKITKRGQNVTFRCDPISEHNRLYWYRQTLGQGPEFLTYFQNEAQLEKSRLLSDRFSAERPKGSFSTLEIQRTEQGDSAMYLCASSYGQGVTDTEAFFGQGTRLTVV.

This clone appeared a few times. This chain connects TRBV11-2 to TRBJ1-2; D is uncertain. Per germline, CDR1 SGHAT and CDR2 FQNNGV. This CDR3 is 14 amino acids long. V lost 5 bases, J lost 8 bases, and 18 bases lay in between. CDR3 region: CASSRRSEGEGYTF. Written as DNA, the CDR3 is TGTGCCAGCAGCCGCAGGTCAGAGGGAGAGGGCTACACCTTC.

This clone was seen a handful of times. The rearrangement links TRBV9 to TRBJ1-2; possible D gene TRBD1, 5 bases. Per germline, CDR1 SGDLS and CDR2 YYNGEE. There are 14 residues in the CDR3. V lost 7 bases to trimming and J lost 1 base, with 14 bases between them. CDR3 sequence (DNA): TGTGCCAGCGCGAACTCTCAGGGTAACTATGGCTACACCTTC. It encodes CASANSQGNYGYTF. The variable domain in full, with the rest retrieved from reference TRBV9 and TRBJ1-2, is DSGVTQTPKHLITATGQRVTLRCSPRSGDLSVYWYQQSLDQGLQFLIQYYNGEERAKGNILERFSAQQFPDLHSELNLSSLELGDSALYFCASANSQGNYGYTFGSGTRLTVV.

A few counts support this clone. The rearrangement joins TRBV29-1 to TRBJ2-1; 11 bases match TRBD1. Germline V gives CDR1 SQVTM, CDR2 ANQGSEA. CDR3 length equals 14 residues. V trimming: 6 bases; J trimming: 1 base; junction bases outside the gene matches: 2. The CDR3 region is CSVGDRGSYNEQFF. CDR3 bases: TGCAGCGTGGGGGACAGGGGGTCCTACAATGAGCAGTTCTTC.

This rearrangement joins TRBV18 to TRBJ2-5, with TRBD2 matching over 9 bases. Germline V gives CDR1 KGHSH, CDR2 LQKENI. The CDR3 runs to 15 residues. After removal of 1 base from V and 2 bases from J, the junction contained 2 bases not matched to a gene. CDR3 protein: CASSPQAGGQETQYF. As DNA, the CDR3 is TGTGCCAGCTCACCACAAGCGGGAGGACAAGAGACCCAGTACTTC.

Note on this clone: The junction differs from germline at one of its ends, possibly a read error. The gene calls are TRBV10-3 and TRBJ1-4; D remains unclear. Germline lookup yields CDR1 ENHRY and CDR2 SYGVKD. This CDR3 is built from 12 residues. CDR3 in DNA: TGTGCCATCAGGGCGGGTGAGGAAGGTATGACTTTT. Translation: CAIRAGEEGMTF.

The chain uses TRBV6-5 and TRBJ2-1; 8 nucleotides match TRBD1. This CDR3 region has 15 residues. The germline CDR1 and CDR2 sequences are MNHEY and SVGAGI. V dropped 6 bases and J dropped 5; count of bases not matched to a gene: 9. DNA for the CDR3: TGTGCCAGCAGCCGGACAGGGAACAAGAACAATGAGCAGTTCTTC. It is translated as CASSRTGNKNNEQFF.

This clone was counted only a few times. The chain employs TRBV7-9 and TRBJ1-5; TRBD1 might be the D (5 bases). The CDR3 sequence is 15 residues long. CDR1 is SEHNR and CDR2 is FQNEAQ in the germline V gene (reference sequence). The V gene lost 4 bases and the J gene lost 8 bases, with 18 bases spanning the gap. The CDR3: CASSSHGDQGKPQHF. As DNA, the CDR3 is TGTGCCAGCAGCTCGCACGGAGATCAGGGTAAGCCCCAGCATTTT.

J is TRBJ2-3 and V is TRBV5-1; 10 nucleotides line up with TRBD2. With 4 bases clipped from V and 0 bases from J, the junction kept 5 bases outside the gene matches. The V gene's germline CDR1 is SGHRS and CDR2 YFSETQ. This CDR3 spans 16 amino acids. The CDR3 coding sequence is TGCGCCAGCAGCCCCGGGACTAGCGTTAGCACAGATACGCAGTATTTT. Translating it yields CASSPGTSVSTDTQYF.

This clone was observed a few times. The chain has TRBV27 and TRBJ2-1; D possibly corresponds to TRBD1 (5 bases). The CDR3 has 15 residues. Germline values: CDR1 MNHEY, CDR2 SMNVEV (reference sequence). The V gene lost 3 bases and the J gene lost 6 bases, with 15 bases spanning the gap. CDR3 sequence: CASSFLGHSGNEQFF. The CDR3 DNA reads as TGTGCCAGCAGTTTCCTTGGACACTCGGGCAATGAGCAGTTCTTC.